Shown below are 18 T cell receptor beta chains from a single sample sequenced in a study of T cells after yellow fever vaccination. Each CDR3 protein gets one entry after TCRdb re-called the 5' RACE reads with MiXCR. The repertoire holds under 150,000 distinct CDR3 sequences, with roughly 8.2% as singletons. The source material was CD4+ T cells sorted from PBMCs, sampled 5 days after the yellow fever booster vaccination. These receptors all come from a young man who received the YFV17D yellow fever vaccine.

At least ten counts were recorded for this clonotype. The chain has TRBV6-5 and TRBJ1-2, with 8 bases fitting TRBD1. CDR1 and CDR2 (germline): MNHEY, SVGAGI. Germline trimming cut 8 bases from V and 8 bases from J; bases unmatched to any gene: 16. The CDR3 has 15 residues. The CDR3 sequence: CASRTGSSGLHGYTF. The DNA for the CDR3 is TGTGCCAGCCGGACAGGGTCGTCAGGGCTTCACGGCTACACCTTC.

The CDR3 spells CAWNTISGRVTEAFF. For the CDR3, the DNA is TGTGCCTGGAACACGATTTCAGGGCGGGTCACTGAAGCTTTCTTT. The chain combines TRBV30 with TRBJ1-1; TRBD1 might be the D (5 bases). Germline loops: CDR1 GTSNPN, CDR2 SVGIG (reference sequence). The CDR3 has 15 amino acids. Trimming left V 4 bases short and J 4 bases short, with 19 bases between.

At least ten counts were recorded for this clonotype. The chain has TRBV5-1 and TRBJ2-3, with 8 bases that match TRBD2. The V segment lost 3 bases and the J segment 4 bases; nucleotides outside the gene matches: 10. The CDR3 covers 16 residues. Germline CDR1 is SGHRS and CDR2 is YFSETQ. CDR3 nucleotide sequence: TGCGCCAGCAGCTACTTAGGACTAGCAACGGCAGATACGCAGTATTTT. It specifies CASSYLGLATADTQYF. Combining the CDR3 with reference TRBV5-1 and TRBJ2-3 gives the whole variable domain KAGVTQTPRYLIKTRGQQVTLSCSPISGHRSVSWYQQTPGQGLQFLFEYFSETQRNKGNFPGRFSGRQFSNSRSEMNVSTLELGDSALYLCASSYLGLATADTQYFGPGTRLTVL.

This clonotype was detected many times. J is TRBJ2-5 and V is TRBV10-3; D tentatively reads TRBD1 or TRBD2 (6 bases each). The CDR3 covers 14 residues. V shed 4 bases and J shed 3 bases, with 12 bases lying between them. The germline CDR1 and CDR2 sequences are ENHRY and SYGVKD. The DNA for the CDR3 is TGTGCCATCAGTGCGAGGGGGGAAAAAGAGACCCAGTACTTC. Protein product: CAISARGEKETQYF.

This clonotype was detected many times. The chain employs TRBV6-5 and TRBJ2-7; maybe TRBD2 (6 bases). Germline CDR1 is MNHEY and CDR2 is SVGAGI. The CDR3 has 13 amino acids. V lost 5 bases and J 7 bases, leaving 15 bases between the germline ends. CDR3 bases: TGTGCCAGCAGTCCCCCGCCGGGGAGGGAGCAGTACTTC. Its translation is CASSPPPGREQYF.

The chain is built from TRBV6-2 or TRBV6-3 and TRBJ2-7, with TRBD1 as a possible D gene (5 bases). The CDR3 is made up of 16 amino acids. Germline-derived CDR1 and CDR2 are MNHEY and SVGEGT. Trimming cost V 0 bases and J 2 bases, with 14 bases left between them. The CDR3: CASSYSLGRRTYEQYF. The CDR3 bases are TGTGCCAGCAGTTACTCCTTGGGGCGTAGGACCTACGAGCAGTACTTC.

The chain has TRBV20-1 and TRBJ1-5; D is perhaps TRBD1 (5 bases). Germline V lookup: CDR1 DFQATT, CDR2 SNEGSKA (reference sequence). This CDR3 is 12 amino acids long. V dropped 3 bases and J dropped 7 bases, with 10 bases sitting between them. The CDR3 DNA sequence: TGCAGTGCTAGTTACAGGCCCCAGCCCCAGCATTTT. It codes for CSASYRPQPQHF.

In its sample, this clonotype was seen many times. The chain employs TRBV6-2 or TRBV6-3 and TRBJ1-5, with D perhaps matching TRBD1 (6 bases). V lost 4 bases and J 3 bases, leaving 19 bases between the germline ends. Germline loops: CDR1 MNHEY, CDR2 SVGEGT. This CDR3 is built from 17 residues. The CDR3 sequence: CASSSNLSHRDNQPQHF. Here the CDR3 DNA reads TGTGCCAGCAGTTCCAACCTTAGTCACAGGGACAATCAGCCCCAGCATTTT.

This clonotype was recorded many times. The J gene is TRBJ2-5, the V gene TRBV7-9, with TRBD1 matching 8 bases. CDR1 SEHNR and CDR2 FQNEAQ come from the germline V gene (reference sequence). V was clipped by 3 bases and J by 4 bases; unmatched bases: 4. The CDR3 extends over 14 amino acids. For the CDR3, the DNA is TGTGCCAGCAGCTTGGACAGGGTTGCAGAGACCCAGTACTTC. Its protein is CASSLDRVAETQYF.

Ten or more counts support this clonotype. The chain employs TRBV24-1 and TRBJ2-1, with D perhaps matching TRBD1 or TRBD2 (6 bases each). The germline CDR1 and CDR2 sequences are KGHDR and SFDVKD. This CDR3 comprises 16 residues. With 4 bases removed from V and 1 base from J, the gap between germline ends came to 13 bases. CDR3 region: CATSDQRGVSYNEQFF. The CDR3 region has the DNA TGTGCCACCAGTGACCAGAGGGGGGTTTCCTACAATGAGCAGTTCTTC.

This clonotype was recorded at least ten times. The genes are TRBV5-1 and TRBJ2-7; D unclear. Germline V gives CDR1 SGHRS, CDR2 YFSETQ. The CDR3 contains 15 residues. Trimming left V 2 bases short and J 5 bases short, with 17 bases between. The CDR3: CASSLRSLAGDEQYF. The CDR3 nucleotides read TGCGCCAGCAGCTTAAGGTCCTTGGCTGGGGACGAGCAGTACTTC.

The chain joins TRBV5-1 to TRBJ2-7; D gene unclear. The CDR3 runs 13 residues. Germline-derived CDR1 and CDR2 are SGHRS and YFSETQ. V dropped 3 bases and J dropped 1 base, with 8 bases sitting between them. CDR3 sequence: CASSSDGSYEQYF. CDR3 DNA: TGCGCCAGCAGCTCTGACGGTTCCTACGAGCAGTACTTC.

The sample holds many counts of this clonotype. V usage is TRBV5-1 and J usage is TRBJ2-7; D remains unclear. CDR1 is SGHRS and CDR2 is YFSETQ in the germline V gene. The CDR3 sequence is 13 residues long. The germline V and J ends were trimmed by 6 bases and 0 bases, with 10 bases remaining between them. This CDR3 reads CASNHPSSYEQYF. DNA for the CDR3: TGCGCCAGCAATCACCCGAGCTCCTACGAGCAGTACTTC. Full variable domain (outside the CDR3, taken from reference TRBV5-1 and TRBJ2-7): KAGVTQTPRYLIKTRGQQVTLSCSPISGHRSVSWYQQTPGQGLQFLFEYFSETQRNKGNFPGRFSGRQFSNSRSEMNVSTLELGDSALYLCASNHPSSYEQYFGPGTRLTVT.

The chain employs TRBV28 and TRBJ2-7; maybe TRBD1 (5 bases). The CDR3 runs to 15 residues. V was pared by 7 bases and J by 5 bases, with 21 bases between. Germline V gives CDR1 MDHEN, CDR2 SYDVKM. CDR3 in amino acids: CASTHSVGRTNEQYF. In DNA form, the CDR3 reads TGTGCCAGCACCCATTCGGTAGGCCGGACAAACGAGCAGTACTTC.

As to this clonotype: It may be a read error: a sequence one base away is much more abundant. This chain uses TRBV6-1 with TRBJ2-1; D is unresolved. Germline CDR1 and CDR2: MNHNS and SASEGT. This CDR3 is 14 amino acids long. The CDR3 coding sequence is TGTGCCAGCAGAATCGACGGCTCCTACAATGAGCGGTTCTTC. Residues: CASRIDGSYNERFF.

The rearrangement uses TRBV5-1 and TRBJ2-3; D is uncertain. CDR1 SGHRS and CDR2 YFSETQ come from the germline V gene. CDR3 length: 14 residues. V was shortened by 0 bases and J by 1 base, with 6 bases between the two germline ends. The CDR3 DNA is TGCGCCAGCAGCTTGGGGAAAGGCACAGATACGCAGTATTTT. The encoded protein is CASSLGKGTDTQYF.

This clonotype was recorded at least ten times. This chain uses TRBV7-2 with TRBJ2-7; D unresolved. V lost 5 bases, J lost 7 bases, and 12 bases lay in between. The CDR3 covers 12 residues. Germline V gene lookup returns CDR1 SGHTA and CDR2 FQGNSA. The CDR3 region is CASSLSWGEQYF. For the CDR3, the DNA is TGTGCCAGCAGCCTCTCGTGGGGAGAGCAGTACTTC.

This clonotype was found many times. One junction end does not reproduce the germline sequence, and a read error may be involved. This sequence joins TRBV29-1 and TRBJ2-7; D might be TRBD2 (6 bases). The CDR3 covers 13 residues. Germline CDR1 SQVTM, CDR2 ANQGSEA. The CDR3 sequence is CSVESRDSYGQYF. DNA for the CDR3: TGCAGCGTTGAGTCCCGGGACTCCTACGGGCAGTACTTC.